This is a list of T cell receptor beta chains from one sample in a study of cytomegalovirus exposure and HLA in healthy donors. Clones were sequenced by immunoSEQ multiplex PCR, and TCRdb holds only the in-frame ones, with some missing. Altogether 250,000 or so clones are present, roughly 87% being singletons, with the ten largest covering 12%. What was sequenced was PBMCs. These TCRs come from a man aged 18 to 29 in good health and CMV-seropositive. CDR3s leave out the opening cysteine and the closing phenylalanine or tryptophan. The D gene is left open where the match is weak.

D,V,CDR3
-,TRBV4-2,ASSQDWDTQETQY
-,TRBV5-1,ASSLGDGSTDTQY
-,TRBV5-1,ASSYYRTNTEAF
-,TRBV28,ASTGGQGVYEQY
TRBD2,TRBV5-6,ASSPGTSGTNTGELF
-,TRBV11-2,ASSLSWELF
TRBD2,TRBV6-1,ASSVWREFVSRADTQY
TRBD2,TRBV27,ASSYGLAGVGEQF
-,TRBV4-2,ASSQDGAGGHRTQY
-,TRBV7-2,ASSLGRVGTEAF
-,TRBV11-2,ASSLREKGEKLF